These 25 T cell receptor beta chains came from one sample sequenced in a study of blood T cell repertoires in COVID-19. Assay used: immunoSEQ multiplex PCR; TCRdb lists only in-frame clones, some missing. The sample has around 100,000 clones, about 85% seen once. Sequenced: peripheral blood. These receptors were obtained from a man aged 50 to 59 in a cohort sampled during active COVID-19.

This clone showed up just a few times. The chain combines TRBV6-6 with TRBJ1-5, with D possibly matching TRBD1 (5 bases). V was clipped by 7 bases and J by 4 bases, with 17 bases between them. The CDR3 spans 15 residues. Germline V CDR1 and CDR2: MNHNY, SVGAGI (reference sequence). The CDR3 reads CASKREGSGNQPQHF. CDR3 DNA sequence: TGTGCCAGCAAAAGGGAGGGGAGTGGGAATCAGCCCCAGCATTTT.

CDR3 DNA: TGCGCCAGCAGCGGGGACAGTTCTCACACCGGGGAGCTGTTTTTT. The encoded protein is CASSGDSSHTGELFF. The rearrangement uses TRBV5-1 and TRBJ2-2, with 7 nucleotides matching TRBD1. Per the germline V gene, CDR1 is SGHRS and CDR2 is YFSETQ. The V segment lost 4 bases and the J segment 3 bases; nucleotides outside the gene matches: 6. CDR3 length: 15 amino acids.

This chain links TRBV18 with TRBJ2-3; TRBD2 is a possible D gene (5 bases). V was clipped by 3 bases and J by 2 bases, with 18 bases between them. Germline V lookup: CDR1 KGHSH, CDR2 LQKENI. The CDR3 loop spans 17 amino acids. CDR3 sequence: CASSPLRSQRYTDTQYF. As DNA, the CDR3 is TGTGCCAGCTCACCGCTCCGATCCCAGCGGTACACAGATACGCAGTATTTT.

This chain uses TRBV28 with TRBJ2-5, with no clear D. The CDR3 runs to 13 residues. Germline-derived CDR1 and CDR2 are MDHEN and SYDVKM. Trimming pared 4 bases from V and 4 bases from J, leaving 10 bases between. CDR3 DNA sequence: TGTGCCAGCAGTTCCTTCCTAAGAGAGACCCAGTACTTC. Amino acids: CASSSFLRETQYF.

The V gene is TRBV6-5, the J gene TRBJ1-2; weak D call: TRBD1 (6 bases). This CDR3 contains 15 residues. Germline V gene data show CDR1 as MNHEY and CDR2 as SVGAGI. Trimming stripped 4 bases from V and 5 bases from J, with 17 bases between. This CDR3 is CASSSQGVPGYGYTF. CDR3 DNA: TGTGCCAGCAGTTCACAGGGAGTCCCGGGATATGGCTACACCTTC.

The rearrangement uses TRBV19 and TRBJ2-5; 8 nucleotides match TRBD1. CDR1 is LNHDA and CDR2 is SQIVND in the germline V gene (reference sequence). The CDR3 has 15 residues. Trimming at V came to 4 bases and at J to 5 bases, leaving 9 bases not matched to a gene. CDR3 amino acids: CASSTLAGGAETQYF. The CDR3 DNA reads as TGTGCCAGTAGTACCCTGGCAGGGGGCGCGGAGACCCAGTACTTC.

V and J are TRBV4-1 and TRBJ1-1, with D unresolved. Germline values: CDR1 MGHRA, CDR2 YSYEKL. The germline V and J ends were trimmed by 3 bases and 2 bases, with 7 bases remaining between them. The CDR3 totals 13 residues. The DNA for the CDR3 is TGCGCCAGCAGCCAGACTAGCAACACTGAAGCTTTCTTT. Amino acid sequence: CASSQTSNTEAFF.

The chain combines TRBV24-1 with TRBJ1-1; no reliable D call. The CDR3 sequence is 12 residues long. Germline V lookup: CDR1 KGHDR, CDR2 SFDVKD. V gave up 9 bases and J gave up 1 base, with 8 bases separating them. The CDR3 region is CATRSGNTEAFF. CDR3 bases: TGTGCCACCCGATCGGGGAACACTGAAGCTTTCTTT.

This chain links TRBV9 with TRBJ2-1; 9 bases are shared with TRBD1. J gave up 5 bases and V 3 bases, and 6 bases lay outside the gene matches. Germline values: CDR1 SGDLS, CDR2 YYNGEE. CDR3 length: 15 amino acids. The chain's CDR3 is CASSEGQGPHNEQFF. In DNA form, the CDR3 reads TGTGCCAGCAGCGAGGGACAGGGACCCCACAATGAGCAGTTCTTC.

This rearrangement joins TRBV5-1 to TRBJ1-1; 8 nucleotides agree with TRBD1. The CDR3 loop spans 15 amino acids. CDR1 and CDR2 from the germline V gene are SGHRS and YFSETQ. Germline trimming cut 1 base from V and 1 base from J; bases unmatched to any gene: 3. In nucleotides, the CDR3 is TGCGCCAGCAGCTTGACACAGGGGGGGAACACTGAAGCTTTCTTT. It specifies CASSLTQGGNTEAFF.

The rearrangement joins TRBV4-2 to TRBJ2-7; 11 bases fit TRBD2. Germline V gene lookup returns CDR1 LGHNA and CDR2 YNFKEQ. V gave up 4 bases and J gave up 2 bases; unmatched junction bases: 19. The CDR3 totals 20 residues. This CDR3 reads CASSPPIPTSGTSIPYEQYF. CDR3 bases: TGTGCCAGCAGCCCCCCAATACCGACTAGCGGGACCTCGATTCCCTACGAGCAGTACTTC.

The rearrangement joins TRBV6-5 to TRBJ2-3, with D maybe TRBD2 (6 bases). Germline V CDR1 and CDR2: MNHEY, SVGAGI. The CDR3 is made up of 12 amino acids. V lost 6 bases and J 13 bases, leaving 17 bases between the germline ends. As DNA, the CDR3 is TGTGCCAGCAGGGCCCTGGGGCGCGGGGAGTATTTT. Translation gives CASRALGRGEYF.

The chain employs TRBV5-4 and TRBJ1-1; 9 bases are a match to TRBD1. Germline CDR1 reads SGHNT; CDR2 reads YYREEE (reference sequence). This CDR3 spans 15 amino acids. Unmatched junction bases numbered 3, after V lost 2 bases and J lost 1 base. For the CDR3, the DNA is TGTGCCAGCAGCTTACAGGGGGCCCCGAACACTGAAGCTTTCTTT. This translates into CASSLQGAPNTEAFF.

The table lists this clone with a count of one. The chain links TRBV7-9 to TRBJ1-1; possible D gene TRBD1, 5 bases. This CDR3 contains 13 residues. Germline CDR1 is SEHNR and CDR2 is FQNEAQ (reference sequence). Trimming stripped 2 bases from V and 6 bases from J, with 10 bases between. The CDR3 region has the DNA TGTGCCAGCAGCTTACAGGGTTTTTCTGAAGCTTTCTTT. It is translated as CASSLQGFSEAFF.

This rearrangement joins TRBV6-5 to TRBJ1-6, with a possible D match to TRBD1 (5 bases). CDR3 length equals 16 residues. V was cut by 2 bases and J by 7 bases, with 15 bases left in between. Germline V gives CDR1 MNHEY, CDR2 SVGAGI. CDR3 loop: CASSYRQKIENSPLHF. For the CDR3, the DNA is TGTGCCAGCAGTTACCGACAGAAGATAGAGAATTCACCCCTCCACTTT.

The rearrangement uses TRBV2 and TRBJ1-6; TRBD1 agrees at 8 bases. This CDR3 comprises 15 residues. J was trimmed by 4 bases and V by 10 bases; bases with no gene match: 9. The germline CDR1 and CDR2 sequences are SNHLY and FYNNEI. CDR3 sequence (DNA): TGTGCCACTGGAACAGGGGGGGATTATAATTCACCCCTCCACTTT. It codes for CATGTGGDYNSPLHF.

The chain links TRBV5-1 to TRBJ1-1; D may be TRBD1 (6 bases). Germline values: CDR1 SGHRS, CDR2 YFSETQ. The length of the CDR3 is 15 residues. Trimming shortened V by 4 bases and J by 4 bases, and 17 bases separated the two germline ends. The CDR3 DNA is TGCGCCAGCAGCCTACTACAGGGAGAAGGCACTGAAGCTTTCTTT. As protein: CASSLLQGEGTEAFF.

This clone came up once. The gene calls are TRBV24-1 and TRBJ2-3, with a tentative D call TRBD2 (5 bases). V was trimmed by 9 bases and J by 2 bases, leaving 11 bases between them. There are 13 residues in the CDR3. Germline V gene sequence: CDR1 KGHDR, CDR2 SFDVKD. The CDR3 DNA is TGTGCCACCGGCCCAGACTACACAGATACGCAGTATTTT. It is translated as CATGPDYTDTQYF.

The gene calls are TRBV24-1 and TRBJ1-4; TRBD1 agrees at 7 bases. The CDR3 runs to 15 residues. Germline trimming cut 3 bases from V and 5 bases from J; bases unmatched to any gene: 5. Germline V gene data show CDR1 as KGHDR and CDR2 as SFDVKD. The CDR3 DNA is TGTGCCACCAGTGATGCGGGACAGTCAAATGAAAAACTGTTTTTT. It specifies CATSDAGQSNEKLFF.

This chain connects TRBV1 to TRBJ1-4; TRBD1, the table's D call, was not compared with the DNA. TRBV1 is tagged as a pseudogene. CDR3 length: 15 residues. DNA of the CDR3: TGCACCAGCAGCCGTCAGGGGGCAACTAATGAAAAACTGTTTTTT. Its protein is CTSSRQGATNEKLFF.

The gene calls are TRBV28 and TRBJ1-2, with no clear D. The V and J ends lost 4 bases and 8 bases respectively, with 8 bases between them. The CDR3 totals 11 residues. Germline V gene lookup returns CDR1 MDHEN and CDR2 SYDVKM. The CDR3 reads CASSSAQGYTF. The CDR3 DNA is TGTGCCAGCAGTTCTGCCCAGGGCTACACCTTC.

This rearrangement joins TRBV3-1 (or the pseudogene TRBV3-2) to TRBJ1-2; D not resolved. This CDR3 has 15 residues. The V end lost 0 bases, the J end lost 3 bases, and 11 bases lay between the germline ends. CDR1 is LGHDT and CDR2 is YNNKEL in the germline V gene (reference sequence). The CDR3 loop reads CASSQDKGEYYGYTF. The CDR3 region has the DNA TGTGCCAGCAGCCAAGATAAAGGAGAATACTATGGCTACACCTTC.

This rearrangement joins TRBV29-1 to TRBJ2-1, with TRBD2 matching over 7 bases. V was pared by 4 bases and J by 4 bases, with 7 bases of the junction left unmatched. The CDR3 has 14 residues. In germline, CDR1 is SQVTM, CDR2 ANQGSEA. The CDR3: CSVGKRGEYNEQFF. CDR3 sequence (DNA): TGCAGCGTTGGGAAGCGGGGTGAATACAATGAGCAGTTCTTC.

The sample holds a few counts of this clone. This chain joins TRBV19 and TRBJ1-6; possibly TRBD1 for D (6 bases). Germline V gene lookup returns CDR1 LNHDA and CDR2 SQIVND (reference sequence). The CDR3 runs to 16 residues. V gave up 5 bases and J gave up 7 bases, with 18 bases separating them. The CDR3 nucleotides read TGTGCCAGTAGTCCCCGCCACGGACAGCCCAATTCACCCCTCCACTTT. This sequence encodes CASSPRHGQPNSPLHF. Supplemented by reference TRBV19 and TRBJ1-6, the full variable domain reads DGGITQSPKYLFRKEGQNVTLSCEQNLNHDAMYWYRQDPGQGLRLIYYSQIVNDFQKGDIAEGYSVSREKKESFPLTVTSAQKNPTAFYLCASSPRHGQPNSPLHFGNGTRLTVT.

The chain combines TRBV13 with TRBJ1-6, with a weak D call TRBD1 (6 bases). The germline V gene has CDR1 PRHDT and CDR2 FYEKMQ (reference sequence). The CDR3 consists of 14 residues. Trimming shortened V by 10 bases and J by 8 bases, and 18 bases separated the two germline ends. Written as DNA, the CDR3 is TGTGCCACCAATCGGGGGGGCTGGGATTCACCCCTCCACTTT. Translated, it gives CATNRGGWDSPLHF.